What follows are 20 T cell receptor beta chains derived from one specimen sequenced in a study of blood T cell repertoires in COVID-19 (TCRdb year 2020). Receptor amplification or capture employed the immunoSEQ multiplex PCR assay. As stored in TCRdb, this immuneACCESS dataset retains in-frame rearrangements with V and J assigned. A fraction of the clones does not appear; measured against another copy, unresolved V genes explain less than half of the discrepancy, and the remainder lacks a known reason. The sample contains fewer than 400,000 clones, nearly 90% of them found a single time. The ten largest clones take up 1.5% to 2% of the sample. Sequencing was performed on peripheral blood. The receptor set was obtained from a woman aged 25 to 39 with COVID-19, enrolled during active disease.

The CDR3 is CSVGGDSGKLFF. The DNA for the CDR3 is TGCAGCGTGGGGGGAGACTCTGGAAAACTGTTTTTT. The chain couples TRBV29-1 to TRBJ1-4; the D gene is possibly TRBD1 (5 bases). V dropped 6 bases and J dropped 10 bases, with 15 bases sitting between them. Germline CDR1 is SQVTM and CDR2 is ANQGSEA. The CDR3 loop spans 12 amino acids.

This chain joins TRBV28 and TRBJ1-2; D gene uncertain. The CDR3 extends over 12 amino acids. The V end was cut by 3 bases, the J end by 2 bases, with 4 bases between. CDR1 and CDR2 from the germline V gene are MDHEN and SYDVKM. This CDR3 is CASSFINYGYTF. The CDR3 DNA reads TGTGCCAGCAGTTTTATAAACTATGGCTACACCTTC.

This chain links TRBV2 with TRBJ2-7, with TRBD2 as a possible D gene (5 bases). The length of the CDR3 is 13 residues. The ends were cut back, 3 bases at V and 2 bases at J, with 8 bases in the middle. In germline, CDR1 is SNHLY, CDR2 FYNNEI. CDR3 region: CASSDEGTYEQYF. In DNA, the CDR3 is TGTGCCAGCAGTGACGAGGGAACCTACGAGCAGTACTTC.

A single count supports this clone. This chain links TRBV27 with TRBJ1-6; possibly TRBD1 for D (6 bases). Trimming took off 5 bases at V and 9 bases at J, with 17 bases between the two ends. Germline CDR1 reads MNHEY; CDR2 reads SMNVEV (reference sequence). This CDR3 region has 15 residues. The CDR3 coding sequence is TGTGCCAGCAGTCCAACAGGGAGAGGGGGTTCACCCCTCCACTTT. This codes for CASSPTGRGGSPLHF.

The rearrangement uses TRBV21-1 and TRBJ1-2; the table assigns TRBD1, which was not confirmed against the DNA. TRBV21-1 is recorded as a pseudogene. This CDR3 comprises 13 residues. The CDR3 reads CASSKVSGPGYTF. In DNA, the CDR3 is TGTGCCAGCAGCAAAGTATCAGGGCCTGGCTACACCTTC.

The chain uses TRBV11-3 and TRBJ2-1, with 9 bases lining up with TRBD2. Germline V gene data show CDR1 as SGHNT and CDR2 as YENEEA. This CDR3 contains 19 residues. J lost 4 bases, V lost 2 bases, and 15 bases had no gene match. This chain's CDR3 is CASSLLRGGASGGYNEQFF. CDR3 nucleotide sequence: TGTGCCAGCAGCTTATTGCGCGGGGGGGCCTCGGGAGGTTACAATGAGCAGTTCTTC.

The chain combines TRBV7-9 with TRBJ2-2; TRBD1 might be the D (6 bases). Trimming stripped 6 bases from V and 7 bases from J, with 18 bases between. Germline V gene sequence: CDR1 SEHNR, CDR2 FQNEAQ (reference sequence). The CDR3 loop spans 15 amino acids. CDR3 protein: CASRPLPGHDGELFF. The DNA of the CDR3 is TGTGCCAGCAGACCTCTACCGGGACACGACGGGGAGCTGTTTTTT.

V usage is TRBV6-2 or TRBV6-3 and J usage is TRBJ1-1, with D tentatively TRBD1 (5 bases). This CDR3 has 14 residues. CDR1 is MNHEY, CDR2 SVGEGT, per germline. V shed 0 bases and J shed 4 bases, with 9 bases lying between them. The CDR3 loop is CASSYSSGTTEAFF. Here the CDR3 DNA reads TGTGCCAGCAGTTACTCGAGCGGGACCACTGAAGCTTTCTTT.

The chain carries TRBV3-1 (or the pseudogene TRBV3-2) and TRBJ1-1; no firm D call. From germline, CDR1 is LGHDT and CDR2 YNNKEL (reference sequence). V was clipped by 10 bases and J by 0 bases, with 18 bases between them. The CDR3 totals 15 residues. CDR3 region: CATTSREAMNTEAFF. The CDR3 bases are TGTGCCACGACATCGCGGGAGGCGATGAACACTGAAGCTTTCTTT.

In DNA, the CDR3 is TGTGCCAGCAGACCCACGGACAGAGACAACACTGAAGCTTTCTTT. It yields the protein CASRPTDRDNTEAFF. This chain connects TRBV5-4 to TRBJ1-1; D is possibly TRBD1 (6 bases). The CDR3 consists of 15 residues. Trimming pared 5 bases from V and 2 bases from J, leaving 16 bases between. In germline, CDR1 is SGHNT, CDR2 YYREEE (reference sequence).

The rearrangement links TRBV5-1 to TRBJ2-2; the D gene is possibly TRBD1 (5 bases). The V and J ends lost 0 bases and 6 bases respectively, with 9 bases between them. Germline CDR1 is SGHRS and CDR2 is YFSETQ. There are 14 residues in the CDR3. CDR3: CASSLVAGSGELFF. As DNA, the CDR3 is TGCGCCAGCAGCTTGGTAGCAGGGTCCGGGGAGCTGTTTTTT. Complete variable domain (other parts from reference TRBV5-1 and TRBJ2-2): KAGVTQTPRYLIKTRGQQVTLSCSPISGHRSVSWYQQTPGQGLQFLFEYFSETQRNKGNFPGRFSGRQFSNSRSEMNVSTLELGDSALYLCASSLVAGSGELFFGEGSRLTVL.

The chain carries TRBV4-3 and TRBJ2-7, with 9 bases that match TRBD1. Losses at the gene ends were 0 bases for V and 5 bases for J; bases not matched to a gene: 5. The CDR3 is 15 residues long. The V gene's germline CDR1 is LGHNA and CDR2 YSLEER. The CDR3 spells CASSQDYRGQDEQYF. In nucleotides, the CDR3 is TGCGCCAGCAGCCAAGACTACAGGGGGCAAGACGAGCAGTACTTC.

CDR3 in DNA: TGTGCCAGCAGTCTCAACCCCAGTGATGAGCAGTTCTTC. As protein: CASSLNPSDEQFF. This sequence joins TRBV6-5 and TRBJ2-1; D is unresolved. Trimming left V 5 bases short and J 8 bases short, with 13 bases between. From germline, CDR1 is MNHEY and CDR2 SVGAGI. The CDR3 covers 13 residues.

The V call is TRBV7-9, the J call TRBJ1-4; TRBD1 aligns across 8 bases. Germline V lookup: CDR1 SEHNR, CDR2 FQNEAQ (reference sequence). With V trimmed by 5 bases and J by 7 bases, 12 bases remained unmatched. The CDR3 spans 16 residues. The chain's CDR3 is CASSAGQDRESEKLFF. In nucleotides, the CDR3 is TGTGCCAGCAGCGCCGGCCAGGACAGGGAAAGTGAAAAACTGTTTTTT.

This sequence joins TRBV2 and TRBJ2-5, with D uncertain. The CDR3 sequence is 13 residues long. Trimming took off 4 bases at V and 2 bases at J, with 8 bases between the two ends. Germline loops: CDR1 SNHLY, CDR2 FYNNEI. CDR3 loop: CASSVFRQETQYF. The CDR3 coding sequence is TGTGCCAGCAGTGTGTTCCGGCAAGAGACCCAGTACTTC.

J is TRBJ2-5 and V is TRBV5-1; 9 bases fit TRBD2. CDR1 is SGHRS and CDR2 is YFSETQ in the germline V gene. This CDR3 has 17 amino acids. Germline trimming cut 0 bases from V and 3 bases from J; bases unmatched to any gene: 9. CDR3 protein: CASSLGGGAFIKETQYF. The DNA for the CDR3 is TGCGCCAGCAGCTTGGGCGGGGGGGCTTTCATCAAAGAGACCCAGTACTTC. Full variable domain (missing parts from reference TRBV5-1 and TRBJ2-5): KAGVTQTPRYLIKTRGQQVTLSCSPISGHRSVSWYQQTPGQGLQFLFEYFSETQRNKGNFPGRFSGRQFSNSRSEMNVSTLELGDSALYLCASSLGGGAFIKETQYFGPGTRLLVL.

This clone has more than one count but fewer than ten. The rearrangement uses TRBV10-1 and TRBJ1-2; tentatively, D is TRBD1 (6 bases). Germline lookup yields CDR1 WNHNN and CDR2 SYGVQD (reference sequence). V was cut by 9 bases and J by 0 bases, with 17 bases left in between. This CDR3 contains 15 residues. The CDR3 loop reads CAREGGGVPNYGYTF. The CDR3 nucleotides are TGCGCCAGAGAGGGAGGGGGGGTCCCTAACTATGGCTACACCTTC.

This rearrangement joins TRBV6-1 to TRBJ1-6, with D unresolved. The length of the CDR3 is 15 residues. Germline CDR1 and CDR2: MNHNS and SASEGT. V was trimmed by 0 bases and J by 10 bases, leaving 13 bases between them. CDR3 region: CASSEAWELRSPLHF. Written as DNA, the CDR3 is TGTGCCAGCAGTGAAGCGTGGGAGTTGAGGTCACCCCTCCACTTT.

The genes are TRBV2 and TRBJ1-5; TRBD1 agrees at 7 bases. The length of the CDR3 is 14 residues. The germline CDR1 and CDR2 sequences are SNHLY and FYNNEI. V lost 4 bases to trimming and J lost 6 bases; unmatched junction nucleotides: 6. Written as DNA, the CDR3 is TGTGCCAGCAGTGTCCAGGGGGTTCGTCAGCCCCAGCATTTT. Translating gives CASSVQGVRQPQHF.

The chain combines TRBV12-2 with TRBJ2-1; TRBD2 is the table's D call, not checked against the DNA. TRBV12-2 is termed a pseudogene. CDR3 length equals 13 residues. Here the CDR3 reads CASRRLGYNEQFF. CDR3 DNA: TGTGCAAGTCGCCGACTGGGCTACAATGAGCAGTTCTTC.